A single sample gave rise to the 30 T cell receptor beta chains below, sequenced in a study of T cell responses to AZD1222 COVID-19 vaccine. Data came from immunoSEQ multiplex PCR; TCRdb stores just in-frame clones and leaves some out. The sample contains around 92,000 clones, roughly 91% of which appear only once. The starting material was peripheral blood, obtained on day 0 of AZD1222 vaccination. Source of these receptors: an adult in good health.

The chain is built from TRBV25-1 and TRBJ1-2; D possibly corresponds to TRBD1 (6 bases). V shed 7 bases and J shed 7 bases, with 19 bases lying between them. The CDR3 length is 14 residues. Germline lookup yields CDR1 MGHDK and CDR2 SYGVNS. CDR3: CASIYYRARGGYTF. DNA for the CDR3: TGTGCCAGCATCTATTACAGGGCCAGAGGTGGCTACACCTTC.

The CDR3 reads CATSDPGTAQETQYF. CDR3 nucleotides: TGTGCCACCAGTGATCCCGGGACAGCCCAAGAGACCCAGTACTTC. V and J are TRBV24-1 and TRBJ2-5; 7 bases match TRBD1. The germline gives CDR1 KGHDR, CDR2 SFDVKD. CDR3 length: 15 residues. After removal of 3 bases from V and 1 base from J, the junction contained 4 bases not matched to a gene.

The chain uses TRBV19 and TRBJ1-1; D remains unclear. The CDR3 contains 11 residues. The V end lost 8 bases, the J end lost 5 bases, and 9 bases lay between the germline ends. The germline V gene has CDR1 LNHDA and CDR2 SQIVND (reference sequence). CDR3 sequence (DNA): TGTGCCAGTCAAGAAAGGACTGAAGCTTTCTTT. Protein: CASQERTEAFF.

In DNA, the CDR3 is TGTGCCAGCAGTTACGACAGGCTTGCCGGCTACACCTTC. Translated: CASSYDRLAGYTF. V and J are TRBV6-6 and TRBJ1-2; D is perhaps TRBD1 (6 bases). CDR3 length: 13 amino acids. V was clipped by 2 bases and J by 8 bases, with 12 bases between them. Germline V lookup: CDR1 MNHNY, CDR2 SVGAGI (reference sequence).

The table lists this clone with a count of one. Other DNA sequences in the same sample also yield this CDR3. The chain uses TRBV27 and TRBJ1-6, with D tentatively TRBD1 (5 bases). Germline-derived CDR1 and CDR2 are MNHEY and SMNVEV (reference sequence). V was cut by 2 bases and J by 7 bases, with 9 bases left in between. This CDR3 is 14 amino acids long. CDR3 region: CASSLGQGNSPLHF. The CDR3 DNA reads TGTGCCAGCAGTTTAGGCCAGGGAAATTCACCCCTCCACTTT.

The chain links TRBV6-2 or TRBV6-3 to TRBJ2-7, with D perhaps TRBD1 or TRBD2 (5 bases each). CDR1 and CDR2 (germline): MNHEY, SVGEGT. The CDR3 sequence is 16 residues long. V gave up 5 bases and J gave up 7 bases, with 24 bases separating them. In DNA form, the CDR3 reads TGTGCCAGCAGTCGACTAAGATTACAGGAGAAAGGGGAGCAGTACTTC. It yields the protein CASSRLRLQEKGEQYF.

The V and J genes are TRBV28 and TRBJ1-2; D is unclear. The CDR3 loop spans 13 amino acids. From germline, CDR1 is MDHEN and CDR2 SYDVKM. Trimming removed 6 bases at V and 3 bases at J, with 11 bases between. In nucleotides, the CDR3 is TGTGCCAGCAGCCCGGCGAGGCACTATGGCTACACCTTC. It codes for CASSPARHYGYTF.

The chain links TRBV19 to TRBJ2-6; D gene unclear. Germline V lookup: CDR1 LNHDA, CDR2 SQIVND (reference sequence). Trimming removed 5 bases from V and 0 bases from J, with 14 bases in between. The length of the CDR3 is 17 residues. The CDR3 loop reads CASSEGFRNSGANVLTF. The CDR3, as DNA: TGTGCCAGTAGTGAAGGATTTCGAAACTCTGGGGCCAACGTCCTGACTTTC.

The CDR3 DNA is TGTGCCAGCAGTCCCTTATATAGAGGGGGGCAATCTAGCAATGAGCAGTTCTTC. Amino acids: CASSPLYRGGQSSNEQFF. V and J are TRBV6-2 or TRBV6-3 and TRBJ2-1, with D perhaps given as TRBD1 or TRBD2 (6 bases each). V was trimmed by 5 bases and J by 6 bases, leaving 26 bases between them. Germline lookup yields CDR1 MNHEY and CDR2 SVGEGT. The CDR3 contains 18 residues.

This clone is a singleton in its sample. The chain links TRBV11-2 to TRBJ1-2; 10 bases are shared with TRBD1. After removal of 7 bases from V and 6 bases from J, the junction contained 5 bases not matched to a gene. The CDR3 totals 13 residues. In germline, CDR1 is SGHAT, CDR2 FQNNGV. CDR3 amino acids: CASTRTGGNGYTF. As DNA, the CDR3 is TGTGCCAGCACACGGACAGGGGGGAATGGCTACACCTTC.

The chain carries TRBV19 and TRBJ1-3; D unresolved. Germline V CDR1 and CDR2: LNHDA, SQIVND (reference sequence). The germline V and J ends were trimmed by 7 bases and 8 bases, with 15 bases remaining between them. The CDR3 runs to 13 residues. For the CDR3, the DNA is TGTGCCAGTACCTATGGTAACGGATACACCATATATTTT. This gives the protein CASTYGNGYTIYF. The full variable domain, its missing parts supplied by reference TRBV19 and TRBJ1-3, is DGGITQSPKYLFRKEGQNVTLSCEQNLNHDAMYWYRQDPGQGLRLIYYSQIVNDFQKGDIAEGYSVSREKKESFPLTVTSAQKNPTAFYLCASTYGNGYTIYFGEGSWLTVV.

J is TRBJ1-2 and V is TRBV4-2; possibly TRBD1 for D (6 bases). Per the germline V gene, CDR1 is LGHNA and CDR2 is YNFKEQ. Trimming removed 0 bases at V and 8 bases at J, with 16 bases between. This CDR3 has 15 amino acids. The CDR3 loop reads CASSQERPYREGYTF. The CDR3, as DNA: TGTGCCAGCAGCCAAGAACGACCGTACAGGGAGGGCTACACCTTC.

This clone was seen only once. Here the CDR3 DNA reads TGCGCCAGCAGGGAACAGGGATTCGCTGAAAAACTGTTTTTT. It encodes CASREQGFAEKLFF. This chain connects TRBV5-1 to TRBJ1-4, with a possible D match to TRBD1 (6 bases). Germline assignment: CDR1 SGHRS and CDR2 YFSETQ. The CDR3 runs 14 residues. Trimming pared 5 bases from V and 7 bases from J, leaving 15 bases between.

The V and J genes are TRBV7-9 and TRBJ1-1, with D possibly being TRBD1 (5 bases). The CDR3 has 14 amino acids. Germline CDR1 reads SEHNR; CDR2 reads FQNEAQ (reference sequence). Trimming stripped 0 bases from V and 10 bases from J, with 15 bases between. The CDR3 DNA reads as TGTGCCAGCAGCTTAGCGGTCGCGGGGCCGGGAGCTTTCTTT. Its protein product is CASSLAVAGPGAFF.

This chain uses TRBV19 with TRBJ1-6; a possible D gene is TRBD1 (5 bases). The CDR3 runs to 15 residues. Trimming stripped 3 bases from V and 9 bases from J, with 15 bases between. Germline V gene lookup returns CDR1 LNHDA and CDR2 SQIVND (reference sequence). The CDR3 spells CASSIRRGEGSPLHF. As DNA, the CDR3 is TGTGCCAGTAGTATCCGACGGGGGGAGGGTTCACCCCTCCACTTT.

The V and J genes are TRBV6-5 and TRBJ1-1, with D possibly being TRBD1 (6 bases). Trimming pared 3 bases from V and 5 bases from J, leaving 13 bases between. CDR1 is MNHEY, CDR2 SVGAGI, per germline. CDR3 length: 14 residues. DNA for the CDR3: TGTGCCAGCAGTTATAAAGGGGGTTGGACTGAAGCTTTCTTT. Translating it yields CASSYKGGWTEAFF.

This sequence joins TRBV7-2 and TRBJ1-2, with 8 bases fitting TRBD1. The J segment lost 4 bases and the V segment lost 3 bases, leaving 4 bases of the junction unmatched. In germline, CDR1 is SGHTA, CDR2 FQGNSA. This CDR3 is built from 14 residues. The CDR3 spells CASSLTGEAYGYTF. The CDR3 DNA follows: TGTGCCAGCAGCTTGACAGGGGAGGCCTATGGCTACACCTTC.

The genes are TRBV6-5 and TRBJ1-2; no clear D gene. Germline CDR1 reads MNHEY; CDR2 reads SVGAGI. V lost 0 bases and J lost 4, with 9 bases in between. There are 14 residues in the CDR3. The CDR3, as DNA: TGTGCCAGCAGTTACTCCGGTCGGACCTATGGCTACACCTTC. This sequence encodes CASSYSGRTYGYTF.

V usage is TRBV14 and J usage is TRBJ2-1; no reliable D call. CDR3 length: 17 amino acids. Germline CDR1 SGHDN, CDR2 FVKESK. The V gene lost 1 base and the J gene lost 4 bases, with 17 bases spanning the gap. The DNA of the CDR3 is TGTGCCAGCAGCCAAGTTATGACTCCACTTAAATACAATGAGCAGTTCTTC. It is translated as CASSQVMTPLKYNEQFF. The entire variable domain, with the rest obtained from reference TRBV14 and TRBJ2-1, is as follows: EAGVTQFPSHSVIEKGQTVTLRCDPISGHDNLYWYRRVMGKEIKFLLHFVKESKQDESGMPNNRFLAERTGGTYSTLKVQPAELEDSGVYFCASSQVMTPLKYNEQFFGPGTRLTVL.

The chain carries TRBV3-1 (or the pseudogene TRBV3-2) and TRBJ2-1; D call uncertain. Germline lookup yields CDR1 LGHDT and CDR2 YNNKEL (reference sequence). V was cut by 3 bases and J by 9 bases, with 24 bases left in between. The CDR3 is 17 amino acids. This CDR3 reads CASSHPEPLGPPIEQFF. CDR3 in DNA: TGTGCCAGCAGCCATCCAGAACCCCTCGGTCCTCCAATTGAGCAGTTCTTC.

CDR3 sequence reads: CASSFGQYYGYTF. As DNA, the CDR3 is TGTGCCAGCAGCTTCGGACAGTACTATGGCTACACCTTC. This sequence joins TRBV5-8 and TRBJ1-2; the D gene is possibly TRBD1 (6 bases). V was clipped by 2 bases and J by 3 bases, with 8 bases between them. Germline V gene data show CDR1 as SGHTS and CDR2 as YDEGEE. There are 13 residues in the CDR3. Looking up the rest from reference TRBV5-8 and TRBJ1-2 gives the full variable domain: EAGVTQSPTHLIKTRGQQATLRCSPISGHTSVYWYQQALGLGLQFLLWYDEGEERNRGNFPPRFSGRQFPNYSSELNVNALELEDSALYLCASSFGQYYGYTFGSGTRLTVV.

The rearrangement joins TRBV29-1 to TRBJ2-1; D is perhaps TRBD2 (5 bases). Germline V gene lookup returns CDR1 SQVTM and CDR2 ANQGSEA. Trimming shortened V by 5 bases and J by 9 bases, and 17 bases separated the two germline ends. The CDR3 is 13 amino acids. The CDR3 DNA reads as TGCAGCGTTACTAGGGTTCGACTCGGTGAGCAGTTCTTC. Its translation is CSVTRVRLGEQFF.

The V gene is TRBV3-1 (or the pseudogene TRBV3-2), the J gene TRBJ2-7, with a weak D call TRBD2 (5 bases). The germline gives CDR1 LGHDT, CDR2 YNNKEL (reference sequence). The CDR3 has 13 amino acids. Trimming took off 3 bases at V and 7 bases at J, with 13 bases between the two ends. The CDR3 here is CASSQTTSGEQYF. CDR3 DNA: TGTGCCAGCAGCCAGACTACTTCCGGTGAGCAGTACTTC.

The CDR3 sequence: CASRAVTSNQPQHF. CDR3 in DNA: TGTGCCAGTAGGGCAGTAACTAGCAATCAGCCCCAGCATTTT. The chain combines TRBV19 with TRBJ1-5; D call uncertain. Per the germline V gene, CDR1 is LNHDA and CDR2 is SQIVND (reference sequence). V shed 6 bases and J shed 0 bases, with 9 bases lying between them. The length of the CDR3 is 14 residues.

The chain uses TRBV11-2 and TRBJ2-1, with 7 positions matching TRBD1. Germline V lookup: CDR1 SGHAT, CDR2 FQNNGV. The V gene end was trimmed by 1 base and the J gene end by 0 bases; junction bases not matched to a gene: 6. The CDR3 runs 17 residues. The CDR3 reads CASSLARQGSSYNEQFF. CDR3 nucleotide sequence: TGTGCCAGCAGCTTAGCCCGACAGGGTAGCTCCTACAATGAGCAGTTCTTC.

The chain carries TRBV7-9 and TRBJ2-5, with D hard to call. Germline V lookup: CDR1 SEHNR, CDR2 FQNEAQ (reference sequence). The CDR3 contains 11 residues. Trimming removed 2 bases at V and 5 bases at J, with 3 bases between. The CDR3 sequence is CASSLQETQYF. CDR3 in DNA: TGTGCCAGCAGCTTACAGGAGACCCAGTACTTC.

The V and J genes are TRBV18 and TRBJ1-3, with D unresolved. V lost 3 bases and J 0 bases, leaving 12 bases between the germline ends. From germline, CDR1 is KGHSH and CDR2 LQKENI. The CDR3 sequence is 16 residues long. CDR3 amino acids: CASSPDDGSSGNTIYF. The CDR3 coding sequence is TGTGCCAGCTCACCCGACGACGGCAGCTCTGGAAACACCATATATTTT.

This clone came up once. This rearrangement joins TRBV6-5 to TRBJ1-1, with D unclear. Germline loops: CDR1 MNHEY, CDR2 SVGAGI. The V gene lost 5 bases and the J gene lost 4 bases, with 14 bases spanning the gap. The CDR3 extends over 14 amino acids. The CDR3 coding sequence is TGTGCCAGCAGTAAGACCGACCCGGGCACTGAAGCTTTCTTT. This encodes CASSKTDPGTEAFF.

The chain combines TRBV29-1 with TRBJ2-1; D is unresolved. The CDR3 contains 11 residues. Trimming cost V 4 bases and J 8 bases, with 9 bases left between them. The germline CDR1 and CDR2 sequences are SQVTM and ANQGSEA. CDR3 nucleotide sequence: TGCAGCGTTGGAGAAGGCTATGAGCAGTTCTTC. Residues: CSVGEGYEQFF.

The gene calls are TRBV19 and TRBJ1-6; 8 bases are a match to TRBD1. This CDR3 has 18 amino acids. The trim removed 3 bases at V and 0 bases at J, leaving 7 bases unmatched. Germline CDR1 is LNHDA and CDR2 is SQIVND (reference sequence). DNA of the CDR3: TGTGCCAGTAGTATGATAATCAGGGGGCCCTCCTATAATTCACCCCTCCACTTT. This gives the protein CASSMIIRGPSYNSPLHF.